These 27 T cell receptor beta chains were all obtained from the same sample, sequenced in a study of beta chain features in type 1 diabetes. Reverse transcription of all isolated RNA meant that expressed TCRB transcripts were sequenced. Sequencing used immunoSEQ multiplex PCR; TCRdb keeps in-frame clones, though not all of them. The repertoire includes roughly 280,000 clones, 24% of them detected once, and around 0.011% sits in the top ten. Study-level findings and limits: Type 1 diabetes patients had moderately but significantly shorter TCRB CDR3s in all four CD4+ subsets.

No antigen has been assigned to these receptors. Material: naive CD4+ T cells from blood. These receptors were taken from a woman under 40 with type 1 diabetes.

The chain links TRBV29-1 to TRBJ2-1; 9 bases agree with TRBD2. The length of the CDR3 is 17 residues. Germline V gene data show CDR1 as SQVTM and CDR2 as ANQGSEA. The J segment lost 7 bases and the V segment lost 0 bases, leaving 13 bases of the junction unmatched. The CDR3 loop is CSVEEKGGRASGNEQFF. In DNA, the CDR3 is TGCAGCGTTGAAGAAAAAGGCGGGAGGGCCTCGGGTAATGAGCAGTTCTTC.

The chain links TRBV4-2 to TRBJ1-2; D is possibly TRBD1 (5 bases). Germline V CDR1 and CDR2: LGHNA, YNFKEQ. This CDR3 has 16 amino acids. The germline V and J ends were trimmed by 1 base and 2 bases, with 14 bases remaining between them. CDR3 loop: CASSQAQDTRNYGYTF. In DNA, the CDR3 is TGTGCCAGCAGCCAAGCACAGGACACGCGAAACTATGGCTACACCTTC.

This clone was observed a handful of times. This sequence joins TRBV18 and TRBJ2-5, with no clear D. Trimming stripped 3 bases from V and 1 base from J, with 9 bases between. The CDR3 consists of 14 residues. The germline V gene encodes CDR1 KGHSH and CDR2 LQKENI. DNA for the CDR3: TGTGCCAGCTCACCCGTGGCTAGCCAAGAGACCCAGTACTTC. Translation gives CASSPVASQETQYF.

V gene TRBV6-5 combines with J gene TRBJ2-7, with 10 bases matching TRBD2. With 7 bases clipped from V and 3 bases from J, the junction kept 9 bases outside the gene matches. The CDR3 length is 15 residues. CDR1 and CDR2 (germline): MNHEY, SVGAGI. The CDR3 protein is CASIPSGTSVYEQYF. Written as DNA, the CDR3 is TGTGCCAGCATCCCTAGCGGGACTAGCGTCTACGAGCAGTACTTC.

This clone was seen a handful of times. The rearrangement uses TRBV27 and TRBJ1-5; the D is unclear. This CDR3 comprises 15 residues. Per germline, CDR1 MNHEY and CDR2 SMNVEV (reference sequence). Deletions cut 8 bases from V and 2 bases from J, with 16 bases between. The chain's CDR3 is CASSSWAGGNQPQHF. The CDR3 bases are TGTGCCAGCTCGTCATGGGCTGGTGGCAATCAGCCCCAGCATTTT.

The chain couples TRBV30 to TRBJ1-5; D not certain. The CDR3 sequence is 13 residues long. Trimming took off 0 bases at V and 4 bases at J, with 7 bases between the two ends. CDR1 and CDR2 from the germline V gene are GTSNPN and SVGIG (reference sequence). CDR3 residues: CAWSVDGNQPQHF. In DNA form, the CDR3 reads TGTGCCTGGAGTGTAGACGGGAATCAGCCCCAGCATTTT.

This clone was found a few times. The chain uses TRBV29-1 and TRBJ2-7, with D possibly matching TRBD1 (6 bases). V gave up 5 bases and J gave up 2 bases, with 16 bases separating them. The CDR3 totals 14 residues. From germline, CDR1 is SQVTM and CDR2 ANQGSEA. For the CDR3, the DNA is TGCAGCGTTTCACCGGGACAAGGGGCCTACGAGCAGTACTTC. Encoded protein: CSVSPGQGAYEQYF.

This clone was detected only once. The J gene is TRBJ1-5, the V gene TRBV6-5; 10 nucleotides line up with TRBD1. Germline lookup yields CDR1 MNHEY and CDR2 SVGAGI. The trim removed 8 bases at V and 3 bases at J, leaving 4 bases unmatched. The CDR3 totals 14 residues. Here the CDR3 reads CASSDRGLNQPQHF. DNA for the CDR3: TGTGCCAGCTCTGACAGGGGGCTCAATCAGCCCCAGCATTTT.

This chain connects TRBV7-3 to TRBJ2-1, with D possibly being TRBD2 (5 bases). This CDR3 is 13 amino acids long. Germline loops: CDR1 SGHTA, CDR2 FQGTGA. The ends were cut back, 5 bases at V and 5 bases at J, with 10 bases in the middle. The CDR3 spells CASSPRGNNEQFF. The CDR3 bases are TGTGCCAGCAGCCCCCGGGGAAACAATGAGCAGTTCTTC. The variable domain in full, with the rest retrieved from reference TRBV7-3 and TRBJ2-1, is GAGVSQTPSNKVTEKGKYVELRCDPISGHTALYWYRQSLGQGPEFLIYFQGTGAADDSGLPNDRFFAVRPEGSVSTLKIQRTERGDSAVYLCASSPRGNNEQFFGPGTRLTVL.

The chain joins TRBV7-3 to TRBJ1-3; D perhaps matches TRBD1 (5 bases). Trimming left V 8 bases short and J 0 bases short, with 14 bases between. Germline values: CDR1 SGHTA, CDR2 FQGTGA. This CDR3 contains 15 residues. The CDR3 spells CASGGSETSGNTIYF. The CDR3 bases are TGTGCCAGCGGGGGGTCAGAAACCTCTGGAAACACCATATATTTT. Supplemented by reference TRBV7-3 and TRBJ1-3, the full variable domain reads GAGVSQTPSNKVTEKGKYVELRCDPISGHTALYWYRQSLGQGPEFLIYFQGTGAADDSGLPNDRFFAVRPEGSVSTLKIQRTERGDSAVYLCASGGSETSGNTIYFGEGSWLTVV.

The chain joins TRBV30 to TRBJ1-2; no reliable D call. V dropped 3 bases and J dropped 4 bases, with 15 bases sitting between them. There are 14 residues in the CDR3. The germline gives CDR1 GTSNPN, CDR2 SVGIG (reference sequence). CDR3 nucleotide sequence: TGTGCCTGGAGGGCCGGACTGGAAAGCTATGGCTACACCTTC. Translated: CAWRAGLESYGYTF.

This clone was seen a handful of times. The chain recombines TRBV27 with TRBJ2-3, with D unresolved. CDR1 and CDR2 from the germline V gene are MNHEY and SMNVEV (reference sequence). CDR3 length: 13 amino acids. V lost 5 bases and J 2 bases, leaving 8 bases between the germline ends. The CDR3 nucleotides are TGTGCCAGCAGTCCCCAGAACACAGATACGCAGTATTTT. Protein product: CASSPQNTDTQYF.

The V call is TRBV7-3, the J call TRBJ2-3; D is possibly TRBD2 (6 bases). The length of the CDR3 is 14 residues. Trimming took off 6 bases at V and 0 bases at J, with 10 bases between the two ends. The germline gives CDR1 SGHTA, CDR2 FQGTGA. CDR3 DNA sequence: TGTGCCAGCAGGGCCGGGACTAGCACAGATACGCAGTATTTT. It encodes CASRAGTSTDTQYF.

This chain connects TRBV19 to TRBJ2-7; 8 nucleotides line up with TRBD2. Trimming removed 7 bases from V and 7 bases from J; junction bases left unmatched: 9. The CDR3 sequence is 13 residues long. CDR1 is LNHDA, CDR2 SQIVND, per germline (reference sequence). The DNA of the CDR3 is TGTGCCAGTAAGTTCAGCGGGAGCGGAGAGCAGTACTTC. Amino acids: CASKFSGSGEQYF.

In its sample, this clone was seen a few times. The chain recombines TRBV5-1 with TRBJ2-1, with 10 nucleotides matching TRBD2. The CDR3 is 14 amino acids. The V and J ends lost 5 bases and 7 bases, in that order; junction bases with no gene match: 6. Germline V lookup: CDR1 SGHRS, CDR2 YFSETQ. DNA for the CDR3: TGCGCCAGCAGTGTAGGTAGCGGGAGGAATGAGCAGTTCTTC. It is translated as CASSVGSGRNEQFF.

The J gene is TRBJ2-7, the V gene TRBV18; 15 nucleotides line up with TRBD2. This CDR3 has 18 amino acids. From germline, CDR1 is KGHSH and CDR2 LQKENI. The V gene end was trimmed by 4 bases and the J gene end by 5 bases; junction bases not matched to a gene: 12. The CDR3 nucleotides read TGTGCCAGCTCACTCGGACTAGCGGGAGGGACGTTTCCGGACGAGCAGTACTTC. This encodes CASSLGLAGGTFPDEQYF.

The rearrangement joins TRBV4-1 to TRBJ2-5, with D possibly being TRBD2 (6 bases). Germline assignment: CDR1 MGHRA and CDR2 YSYEKL. This CDR3 region has 16 residues. The V and J ends lost 0 bases and 1 base respectively, with 12 bases between them. CDR3 nucleotides: TGCGCCAGCAGCCAAGAGAGGAGGGACCTCCAAGAGACCCAGTACTTC. It yields the protein CASSQERRDLQETQYF.

The genes are TRBV29-1 and TRBJ2-1; 7 bases align to TRBD2. Trimming removed 7 bases from V and 6 bases from J; junction bases left unmatched: 12. This CDR3 spans 14 amino acids. Germline loops: CDR1 SQVTM, CDR2 ANQGSEA. The CDR3 protein is CSAVIAGSGNEQFF. The CDR3 bases are TGCAGCGCGGTGATAGCGGGTTCTGGCAATGAGCAGTTCTTC.

The chain joins TRBV19 to TRBJ2-1, with 7 nucleotides matching TRBD2. V dropped 4 bases and J dropped 1; count of bases not matched to a gene: 4. This CDR3 is 15 amino acids long. CDR1 is LNHDA and CDR2 is SQIVND in the germline V gene (reference sequence). The chain's CDR3 is CASSRRGGSYNEQFF. DNA for the CDR3: TGTGCCAGTAGTAGAAGGGGAGGGTCCTACAATGAGCAGTTCTTC.

The chain uses TRBV28 and TRBJ2-3; 7 bases map to TRBD1. The V and J ends lost 2 bases and 6 bases, in that order; junction bases with no gene match: 2. The CDR3 covers 13 residues. Germline V CDR1 and CDR2: MDHEN, SYDVKM. CDR3 sequence (DNA): TGTGCCAGCAGTTTAACAGGGGAGGATACGCAGTATTTT. As protein: CASSLTGEDTQYF.

The rearrangement joins TRBV6-5 to TRBJ2-4, with 12 bases identical to TRBD2. The CDR3 contains 14 residues. Germline loops: CDR1 MNHEY, CDR2 SVGAGI. Germline trimming cut 7 bases from V and 8 bases from J; bases unmatched to any gene: 6. CDR3 nucleotides: TGTGCCAGCACCGCGACTAGCGGGAGTCACATTCAGTACTTC. Protein product: CASTATSGSHIQYF.

The chain is built from TRBV30 and TRBJ2-7; TRBD1 might be the D (5 bases). This CDR3 contains 14 residues. Germline CDR1 GTSNPN, CDR2 SVGIG (reference sequence). V gave up 0 bases and J gave up 5 bases, with 14 bases separating them. Here the CDR3 DNA reads TGTGCCTGGAGTGTACGTAGGCAGGGCGACGAGCAGTACTTC. Its protein is CAWSVRRQGDEQYF.

This chain uses TRBV18 with TRBJ1-1; a weak D match, TRBD1 (6 bases). Germline assignment: CDR1 KGHSH and CDR2 LQKENI. The CDR3 is made up of 16 amino acids. Trimming stripped 0 bases from V and 0 bases from J, with 11 bases between. The CDR3 coding sequence is TGTGCCAGCTCACCACCCGGCAGGGGACTGAACACTGAAGCTTTCTTT. It translates to CASSPPGRGLNTEAFF. Combining the CDR3 with reference TRBV18 and TRBJ1-1 gives the whole variable domain NAGVMQNPRHLVRRRGQEARLRCSPMKGHSHVYWYRQLPEEGLKFMVYLQKENIIDESGMPKERFSAEFPKEGPSILRIQQVVRGDSAAYFCASSPPGRGLNTEAFFGQGTRLTVV.

This clone was seen only a few times. The V and J genes are TRBV30 and TRBJ2-1; D unresolved. The CDR3 loop spans 13 amino acids. Germline CDR1 GTSNPN, CDR2 SVGIG (reference sequence). The ends were cut back, 4 bases at V and 4 bases at J, with 11 bases in the middle. CDR3 DNA: TGTGCCTGGACTCCCGACACGTACAATGAGCAGTTCTTC. It translates to CAWTPDTYNEQFF.

The CDR3 reads CASSLDQEETQYF. Written as DNA, the CDR3 is TGTGCCAGCAGCTTAGATCAGGAAGAGACCCAGTACTTC. The chain links TRBV11-2 to TRBJ2-5, with D unclear. Trimming stripped 0 bases from V and 3 bases from J, with 5 bases between. Germline loops: CDR1 SGHAT, CDR2 FQNNGV. CDR3 size: 13 residues.

There are a few counts of this clone. This chain connects TRBV9 to TRBJ1-4; D gene ambiguous. Germline values: CDR1 SGDLS, CDR2 YYNGEE. The CDR3 has 15 residues. V lost 4 bases and J lost 5, with 15 bases in between. The CDR3 reads CASSPRGGINEKLFF. Here the CDR3 DNA reads TGTGCCAGCAGCCCCCGTGGAGGCATAAATGAAAAACTGTTTTTT.

CDR3 nucleotides: TGTGCCAGCAGATGGGACAGAGGAGCCTACGAGCAGTACTTC. Amino acids: CASRWDRGAYEQYF. This rearrangement joins TRBV2 to TRBJ2-7, with 7 positions matching TRBD1. With V trimmed by 6 bases and J by 2 bases, 7 bases remained unmatched. Germline loops: CDR1 SNHLY, CDR2 FYNNEI. The CDR3 sequence is 14 residues long.